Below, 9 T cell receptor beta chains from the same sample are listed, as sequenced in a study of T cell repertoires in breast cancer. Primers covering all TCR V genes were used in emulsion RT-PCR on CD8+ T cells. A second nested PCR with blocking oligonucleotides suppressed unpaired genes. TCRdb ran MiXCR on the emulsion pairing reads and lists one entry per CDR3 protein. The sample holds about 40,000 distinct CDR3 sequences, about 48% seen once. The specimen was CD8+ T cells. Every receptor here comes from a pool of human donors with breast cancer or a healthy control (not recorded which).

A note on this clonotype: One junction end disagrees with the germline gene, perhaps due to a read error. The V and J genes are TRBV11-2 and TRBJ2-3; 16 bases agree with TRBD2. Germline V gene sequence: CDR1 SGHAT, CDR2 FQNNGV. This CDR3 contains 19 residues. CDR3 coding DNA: TGTGCCGGCAGCCGGACGCGGGGACTAGCGGGGGGGCACACAGATACGCAGTATTTT. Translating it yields CAGSRTRGLAGGHTDTQYF.

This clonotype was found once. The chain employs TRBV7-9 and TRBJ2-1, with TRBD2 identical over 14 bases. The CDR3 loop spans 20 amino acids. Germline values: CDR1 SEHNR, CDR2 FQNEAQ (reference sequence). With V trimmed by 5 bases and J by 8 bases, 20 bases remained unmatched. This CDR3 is CASSAIPGTSGGFIGDEQFF. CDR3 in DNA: TGTGCCAGCAGCGCAATCCCGGGGACTAGCGGGGGATTTATTGGAGATGAGCAGTTCTTC.

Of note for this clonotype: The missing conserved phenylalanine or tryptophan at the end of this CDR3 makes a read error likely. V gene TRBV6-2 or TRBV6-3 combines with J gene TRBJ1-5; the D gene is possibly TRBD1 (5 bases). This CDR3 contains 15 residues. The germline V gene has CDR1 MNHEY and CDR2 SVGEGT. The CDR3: CASSGGTVRNHPQHL. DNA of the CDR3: TGTGCCAGCAGTGGCGGGACGGTCCGCAATCACCCCCAGCATCTT.

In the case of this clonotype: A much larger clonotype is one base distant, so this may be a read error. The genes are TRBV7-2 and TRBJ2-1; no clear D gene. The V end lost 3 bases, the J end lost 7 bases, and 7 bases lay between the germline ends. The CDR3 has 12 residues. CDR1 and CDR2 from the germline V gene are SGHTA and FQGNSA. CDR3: CASSFSRNEQFF. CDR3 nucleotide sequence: TGTGCCAGCAGCTTTTCCCGGAATGAGCAGTTCTTC.

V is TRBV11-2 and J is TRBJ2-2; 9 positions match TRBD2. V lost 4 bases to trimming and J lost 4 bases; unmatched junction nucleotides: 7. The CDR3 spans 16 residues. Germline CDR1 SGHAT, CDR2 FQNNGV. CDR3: CASSSRGRAGTGELFF. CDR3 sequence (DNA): TGTGCCAGCAGCTCTCGCGGGAGGGCGGGCACCGGGGAGCTGTTTTTT.

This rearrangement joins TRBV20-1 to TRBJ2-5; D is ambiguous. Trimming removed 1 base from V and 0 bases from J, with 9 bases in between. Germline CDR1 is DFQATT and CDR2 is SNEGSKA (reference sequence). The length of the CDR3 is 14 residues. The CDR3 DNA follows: TGCAGTGCTAGAGTGGTGGGGAACCAAGAGACCCAGTACTTC. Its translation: CSARVVGNQETQYF.

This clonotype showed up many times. Here the CDR3 DNA reads TGTGCCAGCAGTGAGACAGGGAAGAGCTACGAGCAGTACTTC. This sequence encodes CASSETGKSYEQYF. The genes are TRBV2 and TRBJ2-7, with 7 bases aligning to TRBD1. Germline V gene sequence: CDR1 SNHLY, CDR2 FYNNEI. The junction had 5 bases not matched to a gene; V was cut back by 3 bases and J by 3 bases. The CDR3 has 14 amino acids.

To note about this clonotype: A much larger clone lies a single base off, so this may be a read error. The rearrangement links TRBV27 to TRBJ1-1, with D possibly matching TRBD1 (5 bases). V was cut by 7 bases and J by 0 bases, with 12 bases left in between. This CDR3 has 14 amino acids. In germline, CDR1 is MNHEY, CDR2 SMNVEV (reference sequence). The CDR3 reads CASTRGTMNTEAFF. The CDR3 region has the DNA TGTGCCAGCACCCGGGGCACCATGAACACTGAAGCTTTCTTT.

CDR3 sequence (DNA): TGTGCCAGCAGTTTAATGTTCGGGACTAGCGGGACGCACAAGCAGTACTTC. This sequence encodes CASSLMFGTSGTHKQYF. V usage is TRBV28 and J usage is TRBJ2-7, with 13 bases aligning to TRBD2. From germline, CDR1 is MDHEN and CDR2 SYDVKM. V dropped 2 bases and J dropped 8; count of bases not matched to a gene: 12. The CDR3 runs to 17 residues.